The entry below describes one TCR beta chain. Its antigen is not identified. The data derive from a study of vaccination effects on CD4 cells after COVID-19. Study information: All study participants received two doses of BNT162b2 or mRNA-1273 vaccine. Sampling of two convalescent patients took place 16 days and one week prior to vaccination. Study-wide findings and caveats: Relatively few convalescent patients took part in the study, which had no early post-infection timepoints. Convalescents showed post-vaccine spike-reactive clones that were mainly new vaccine-induced clones.

Following culture for nine to ten days, CD4+ T cells were isolated. Generated by immunoSEQ multiplex PCR, the TCRdb table keeps only in-frame clones and is missing some. The profile covers approximately 47,000 clones, with approximately 80% appearing a single time and approximately 12% taken by the ten largest. Trimming took 3 bases from V and 4 from J, leaving 15 bases between them. Germline V lookup: CDR1 KGHSH, CDR2 LQKENI. The CDR3 spans 16 residues. The sequenced sample was CD4+ T cells from PBMCs cultured without peptide, obtained before COVID-19 vaccination. This TCR derives from a human donor who had a prior SARS-CoV-2 infection. The chain has TRBV18 and TRBJ2-2; TRBD2 might be the D (6 bases). The CDR3 loop reads CASSPLGTSTTGELFF. CDR3 nucleotides: TGTGCCAGCTCACCGCTGGGGACTTCTACCACCGGGGAGCTGTTTTTT.